This record looks at one T cell receptor (beta chain) sequence and its context. Its antigen is currently not known. One end of the junction varies from germline; a read error may be responsible. Library prep was done by the immunoSEQ multiplex PCR assay. For the multiplex PCR, a mixture combining 60 forward primers for TCR Vbeta segments and 13 reverse primers for TCR Jbeta segments was used. Amplification of the CDR3 region of rearranged TCR beta genes was performed with a multiplex PCR assay on genomic DNA. The amplified TCR beta libraries were sequenced on the Illumina HiSeq System as 87-base-pair reads. The study's own analysis went as follows. A later analysis counted about 76 million unique TCR beta chains across the 650 to 800 repertoires, and 9 million to 14 million of these chains were shared by at least two donors. A nearest-neighbor algorithm error-corrected the raw reads and collapsed the reads into unique sequences, merging closely related sequences to remove PCR and sequencing errors. CDR3 sequences were aligned to IMGT reference sequences to assign V, D and J gene segments. Each retained sequence needed at least a six-nucleotide match to both a V gene segment and a J gene segment. A rearrangement counted as productive if the CDR3 had no stop codons and remained in frame with V and J, and every other rearrangement counted as non-productive. Following IMGT convention, CDR3 was defined as the stretch from the second conserved V-encoded cysteine to the conserved J-encoded phenylalanine. The earlier analysis of about 560 of the donors excluded any sequence lacking an unambiguous match to a single V gene segment. In an earlier analysis of several hundred of the donors, V segments were called functional above 56.7% productive rearrangements and were called segregating when the between-donor standard deviation exceeded 5%. A statistical classification framework was built to diagnose cytomegalovirus status from the catalog of TCR beta chain sequences. In a later analysis, TCR nucleotide sequences were compared against IMGT/GENE-DB human TR gene sequences so that V and J genes could be assigned. Using the TCRdist pipeline, a later analysis assigned CDR3 sequences along with most-parsimonious VDJ recombination scenarios. In a later analysis, each TCR beta chain was defined by its CDR3 amino acid sequence together with its V-gene family, and reads lacking a unique V-gene family were excluded. A later analysis removed roughly 590 highly shared, low-generation-probability nucleotide sequences to deal with suspected cross-contamination and a sequencing artifact. A later analysis calculated a clonal expansion index for each public chain from normalized within-repertoire ranks of inferred template counts. A later analysis computed generation probabilities with a VDJ recombination model fitted to out-of-frame rearrangements, and checked the results against IGoR. In a later analysis, hypergeometric tests were used to score TCR-TCR, TCR-HLA and TCR-CMV co-occurrence, with a repertoire-size bias correction applied to TCR pairs. To estimate false discovery rates, a later analysis permuted the HLA or CMV assignments 20 times. In a later analysis, co-occurring TCRs were grouped with DBSCAN, and TCRdist sequence similarity was added when clustering was performed within HLA-allele-positive subsets. For co-occurrence clustering, repertoires with fewer than 30,000 or more than 120,000 public chains were excluded, along with about five repertoires with anomalous nucleotide sharing. TCRdb retrieved this table from immuneACCESS and kept in-frame rearrangements only. Not all clones are present; in checked studies, unresolved V genes account for under half, and no reason is known for the remainder. V, J and clone size are those of that table, while D and trimming were read from the DNA. In all, the sample holds about 190,000 clones, and 87% of those were seen once. The ten largest clones take up about 1.2% of the sample.

This record belongs to a study of cytomegalovirus exposure and HLA in healthy donors (dated by TCRdb to 2017 to 2019). Background for the entire study: An earlier analysis of approximately 550 of the donors reported more than 250 Gb of sequence data and approximately 110 million unique TCR beta sequences from 150 million to 200 million T cells. Roughly 300 gigabases of sequencing data and around 88 million unique TCR sequences made up an early release that covered 500 to 650 HLA-typed donors. The genetic ancestry cluster associated with self-reported Caucasian donors included about 81% of the 350 to 500 genotyped donors. The aim of the study was to test whether cataloging public T cell receptors could identify signatures of past pathogen exposure. The study profiled the T cell repertoires of more than 500 subjects by immunosequencing and related them to cytomegalovirus serostatus. In addition to the first cohort of around 670 subjects, a separate validation cohort of approximately 130 different subjects was used. High-throughput TCR immunosequencing, statistical association of individual TCRs with disease status, and machine learning were combined to predict cytomegalovirus infection status. A later analysis re-examined previously published TCR beta repertoires from over 500 donors and added high-resolution HLA genotyping to investigate patterns of TCR occurrence. The later analysis used no new phenotypic data to find candidate immune exposures, relying instead on TCR beta sequences and their occurrence across donors. In an earlier analysis of roughly 540 of the donors, high-throughput TCR beta sequencing was used to judge whether each TCR beta V gene segment behaved as functional or pseudogenic. Donor age, sex, ethnicity and CMV serostatus were compiled together with the repertoire data. Genome-wide SNP genotypes for about 60% of the 666 donors were used in a later genetic analysis, which treated that subset as a discovery cohort. All discovery cohort repertoires had been generated using a single sequencing platform. Both class I and class II loci were covered by HLA typing, at four-digit resolution. The number of donors typed differed by locus, with roughly 629-640 for A, B, C, DRB1 and DQB1, roughly 550 for DQA1, over 600 for DPA1, and around 460 for DPB1. Roughly 5 DR-DQ haplotypes were handled as single units for association and clustering because linkage in the cohort was strong. On average, roughly 250,000 unique TCR beta nucleotide sequences were sequenced per donor among 398 genotyped donors of the cohort, with roughly 20% of those sequences being non-productive. What the study reported, not specific to this receptor: The study listed 170 or so TCR beta chains as associated with cytomegalovirus. In a later analysis, most CMV-associated TCR beta chains were found to appear HLA-restricted, with HLA associations seemingly driven largely by CMV exposure. In both the original and validation cohorts, the classifier was reported to diagnose cytomegalovirus status with high specificity and sensitivity. Approximately 16 rarely observed V segments, including chromosome 9 orphons, were excluded from the earlier analysis of approximately 500 of the donors because counts were too low. A further reported finding was that TCR beta sequences accurately predicted the HLA-A and HLA-B alleles for most subjects in the first cohort. A later analysis found that HLA-associated TCR beta chains were more clonally expanded and had lower generation probabilities than equally common non-associated chains. V-gene and J-gene trimming of TCR beta chains was associated with a missense DCLRE1C variant in a later genetic analysis, and the association was replicated in an independent cohort. Linkage disequilibrium might explain the correlated functional status among segregating V segments, but an unknown experimental factor could not be excluded. The cohort was sequenced for TCR beta chains only, and without alpha or paired-chain data the features that could be detected were limited. Because HLA typing was missing for some donors at each locus, association tests included only the typed subset. A later analysis found that TCR association rates varied across HLA loci, with DRB1 alleles showing the most associated TCRs and HLA-C alleles the fewest. A few of the identified cytomegalovirus-associated TCR beta chains were confirmed in vitro to be specific for cytomegalovirus antigens. Because the 87-base-pair reads could not distinguish some IMGT-functional V segments, including TRBV6-2 and TRBV6-3, those segments were excluded. When HLA alleles, especially DR and DQ, strongly co-occurred, attributing TCR associations to individual alleles was difficult. An earlier analysis of around 600 of the donors showed that most TCR beta V segments appeared in productive rearrangements either about 87% or about 30% of the time, which broadly matched IMGT annotations. Compared with the approximately 720-donor mean, donors in an Asian-associated ancestry cluster had fewer N-insertions in productive TCRs, according to a later genetic analysis. A later analysis reported that several top co-occurrence clusters appeared linked to parvovirus B19, influenza, CMV and Epstein-Barr virus. Roughly uniform sequencing depth across donors was assumed in presence/absence analyses, although this assumption may not hold. In a later analysis, about 17,000 TCR beta sequences were associated with specific HLA alleles at a false discovery rate of 0.05. According to the authors, the approach could potentially be generalized to other disease states and immunological phenotypes. A cluster of highly shared sequence variants was judged likely to be a technical artifact of the sequencing pipeline. Across donors, most TCR sequences were observed very rarely, whereas some public TCRs were present in many individuals. Immune exposure information for the cohort was limited to CMV serostatus.

The CDR3 runs 15 residues from the cysteine to the phenylalanine. Only the CDR3 DNA is retained, 45 bases long and in frame from the first base. The germline V gene (reference sequence) yields SEHNR for CDR1 and FQNEAQ for CDR2. The cohort comprised some 680 healthy bone marrow donors. All cohort members were sampled while nominally healthy, although unrecorded immune exposures were likely present. The donor tested CMV seronegative and was one of the 352 seronegative cohort members. A peripheral blood sample was provided by each donor, and peripheral blood mononuclear cells were used for TCR beta sequencing. Genomic DNA was extracted from the blood cell samples with the Qiagen DNeasy Blood Extraction Kit.

The rearranged chain carries TRBV7-9 and TRBJ1-5, and the D gene may be TRBD1, 6 bases matching. The source is a man younger than 45 in good health and CMV-seronegative. Source material: PBMCs. The CDR3 is CSSSLASGGNQPQHF. Read as DNA, the sequence is TGTTCCAGCAGCTTAGCGTCAGGGGGCAATCAGCCCCAGCATTTT.